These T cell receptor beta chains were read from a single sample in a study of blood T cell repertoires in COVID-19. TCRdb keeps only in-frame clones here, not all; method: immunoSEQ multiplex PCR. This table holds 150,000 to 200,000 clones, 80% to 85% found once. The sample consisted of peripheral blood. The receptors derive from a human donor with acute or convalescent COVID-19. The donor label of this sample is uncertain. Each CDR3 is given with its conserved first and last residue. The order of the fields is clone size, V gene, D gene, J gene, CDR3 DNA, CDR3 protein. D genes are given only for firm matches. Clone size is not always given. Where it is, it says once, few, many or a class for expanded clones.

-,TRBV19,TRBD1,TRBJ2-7,TGTGCCAGTAGCAAGGACAGGGACTACGAGCAGTACTTC,CASSKDRDYEQYF
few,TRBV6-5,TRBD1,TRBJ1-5,TGTGCCAGCAGTTACTCGGGGAGACAGGGCAGTCAGCCCCAGCATTTT,CASSYSGRQGSQPQHF
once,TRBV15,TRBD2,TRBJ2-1,TGTGCCACCAGCAGACTCCCTAGCGGGAGGGCCGGAATCAATGAGCAGTTCTTC,CATSRLPSGRAGINEQFF
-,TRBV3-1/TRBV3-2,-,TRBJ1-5,TGTGCCAGCAGCCAAGACCCCTTCAATCAGCCCCAGCATTTT,CASSQDPFNQPQHF
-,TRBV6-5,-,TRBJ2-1,TGTGCCAGCAGCTCAGGGCCCGGCTACAATGAGCAGTTCTTC,CASSSGPGYNEQFF
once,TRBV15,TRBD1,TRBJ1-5,TGTGCCACCAGCAGCAGACAGGGGTCCGATCAGCCCCAGCATTTT,CATSSRQGSDQPQHF
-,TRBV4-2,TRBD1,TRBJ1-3,TGTGCCAGCAGCCAACCCGGTCGCCTCGGACAGGCGGGAAACACCATATATTTT,CASSQPGRLGQAGNTIYF
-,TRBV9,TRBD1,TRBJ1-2,TGTGCCAGCAGCGTAGTACCGGGACAGGGAAACTATGGCTACACCTTC,CASSVVPGQGNYGYTF
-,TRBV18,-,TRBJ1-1,TGTGCCAGCTCTCCGACTGGGAACACTGAAGCTTTCTTT,CASSPTGNTEAFF
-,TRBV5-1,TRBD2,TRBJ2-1,TGCGCCAGCAGCCCCCATTCTAGCGGGGGGGTCAGCAATGAGCAGTTCTTC,CASSPHSSGGVSNEQFF
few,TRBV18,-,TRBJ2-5,TGTGCCAGCTCACGGTCGGGGGTCCAAGAGACCCAGTACTTC,CASSRSGVQETQYF
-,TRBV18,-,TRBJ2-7,TGTGCCAGCTCACCGGGGACAACCTCCTACGAGCAGTACTTC,CASSPGTTSYEQYF
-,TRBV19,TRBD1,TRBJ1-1,TGTGCCAGTAGTATGGACAGGGAGAACACTGAAGCTTTCTTT,CASSMDRENTEAFF
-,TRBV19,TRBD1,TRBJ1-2,TGTGCCAGTAGTGACAGGGACAGTCTAACTGGTGGCTACACCTTC,CASSDRDSLTGGYTF
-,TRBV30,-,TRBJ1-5,TGTGCCTGGAGAGCCGATGACATGCAGCCCCAGCATTTT,CAWRADDMQPQHF
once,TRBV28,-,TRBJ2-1,TGTGCCAGCAGTTTATACCGGAGCTCCTACAATGAGCAGTTCTTC,CASSLYRSSYNEQFF
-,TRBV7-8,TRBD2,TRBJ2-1,TGTGCCAGCAGCGGGGAGCATGGGTCTAGCGGGGGTTCCTACAATGAGCAGTTCTTC,CASSGEHGSSGGSYNEQFF
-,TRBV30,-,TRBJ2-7,TGCGGCCTTCGGGACACACCTTCCTACGAGCAGTACTTC,CGLRDTPSYEQYF
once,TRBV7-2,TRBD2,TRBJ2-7,TGTGCCAGCAGCTTAGTGCCTAGCGGGGGCCTCGAGCAGTACTTC,CASSLVPSGGLEQYF
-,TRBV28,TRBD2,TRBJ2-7,TGTGCCAGCAAGGGAGGGGTCCCCCTTAACGAGCAGTACTTC,CASKGGVPLNEQYF
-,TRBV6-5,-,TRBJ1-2,TGTGCCAGCAGTTACGGGGGGGGCTATGGCTACACCTTC,CASSYGGGYGYTF
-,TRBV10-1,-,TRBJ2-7,TGCGCCAGCAGTTCGACAGGCCCAGAGGGGCAGTACTTC,CASSSTGPEGQYF
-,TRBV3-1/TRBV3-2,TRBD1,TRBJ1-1,TGTGCCAGCAGAATTAGGACAGGCGGCACTGAAGCTTTCTTT,CASRIRTGGTEAFF
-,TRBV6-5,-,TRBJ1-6,TGTGCCAGCAGTCGCGGTGGGGGCCCGGATTCCCCCCTCCACTTT,CASSRGGGPDSPLHF
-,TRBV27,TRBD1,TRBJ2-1,TGTGCCAGCAGCAGGACAGGGGGCAATGAGCAGTTCTTC,CASSRTGGNEQFF
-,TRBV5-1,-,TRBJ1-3,TGCGCCAGCCAGACAGTAGGGGCTGGAAACACCATATATTTT,CASQTVGAGNTIYF
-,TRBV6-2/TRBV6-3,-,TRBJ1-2,TGTGCCAGCAGCGAGCAGGGTATCTATGGCTACACCTTC,CASSEQGIYGYTF
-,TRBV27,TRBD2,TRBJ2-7,TGTGCCAGCAGTCCCCGAGTAGCGGGAGATTTGTACGAGCAGTACTTC,CASSPRVAGDLYEQYF
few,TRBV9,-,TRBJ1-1,TGTGCCAGCAGCGTAGAGTCCGGGAGGATGGGCACTGAAGCTTTCTTT,CASSVESGRMGTEAFF
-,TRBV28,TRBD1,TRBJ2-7,TGTGCCAGCAGTTCCGCCGGGACAGGCCCCCTTGGGTGGCAGTACTTC,CASSSAGTGPLGWQYF
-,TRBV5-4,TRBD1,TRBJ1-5,TGTGCCAGCTCGGCAGGGGGACAGCCCCAGCATTTT,CASSAGGQPQHF
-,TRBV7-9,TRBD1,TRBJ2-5,TGTGCCAGCAGCCCCCTTCCGACAGGGATGAAAGAGACCCAGTACTTC,CASSPLPTGMKETQYF